This T cell receptor (beta chain) was obtained from a study of long-term antiretroviral therapy in people with HIV. The study's findings and limits: Diversity rose after ART but stayed below transplant donor controls.

For this clone: Antigen unknown.

Investigators performed immunoSEQ version v3.0 at survey level. The repertoire was sequenced with immunoSEQ multiplex PCR; TCRdb's copy has only in-frame clones and lacks some. The sample consists of some 16,000 clones, around 94% of them appearing once. Germline CDR1 is SGHVS and CDR2 is FNYEAQ. The CDR3 is 16 residues long. V was clipped by 1 base and J by 0 bases, with 13 bases between them. This rearrangement joins TRBV7-6 to TRBJ2-7; D gene uncertain. This TCR came from a woman aged 45-65 years with HIV. Source: unsorted PBMCs, taken roughly 6.2 years after starting antiretroviral therapy. CDR3 protein: CASSLVGTTISYEQYF. In DNA, the CDR3 is TGTGCCAGCAGCTTAGTGGGCACCACGATCTCCTACGAGCAGTACTTC.